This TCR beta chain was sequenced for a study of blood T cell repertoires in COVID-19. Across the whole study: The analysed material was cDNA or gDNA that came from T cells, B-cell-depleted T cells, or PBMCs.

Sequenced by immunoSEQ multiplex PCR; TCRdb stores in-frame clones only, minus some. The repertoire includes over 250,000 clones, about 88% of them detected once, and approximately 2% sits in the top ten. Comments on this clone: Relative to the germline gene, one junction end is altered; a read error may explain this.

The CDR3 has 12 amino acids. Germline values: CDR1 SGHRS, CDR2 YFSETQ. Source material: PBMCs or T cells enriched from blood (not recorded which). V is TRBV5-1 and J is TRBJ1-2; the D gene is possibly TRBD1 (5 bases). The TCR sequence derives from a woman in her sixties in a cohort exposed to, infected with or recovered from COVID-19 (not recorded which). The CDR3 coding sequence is TGCGCCAGCAGCTCGGGGGGAGGAAATCCCATTTTC. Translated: CASSSGGGNPIF.